This TCR beta chain was documented in a study of blood T cell repertoires in COVID-19. Study overall: COVID-19 samples, acute and convalescent, were from the United States, Italy and Spain.

Looked up from germline, CDR1 is WNHNN and CDR2 is SYGVQD (reference sequence). The CDR3 extends over 17 amino acids. J gave up 2 bases and V 3 bases, and 6 bases lay outside the gene matches. Libraries were prepared by immunoSEQ multiplex PCR; TCRdb keeps only in-frame clonotypes and omits some of them. The sample holds over 250,000 clones, approximately 87% seen once. Cohorts were determined from participant-reported clinical history. The study counted Cohort 3 donors as recovered given two negative PCRs, clearance, or symptom resolution. This receptor was identified in a woman aged 25-40 years who had recovered from COVID-19. The chain couples TRBV10-1 to TRBJ2-7; 14 bases fit TRBD2. Sequenced: PBMCs or T cells enriched from blood (not recorded which). CDR3 nucleotides: TGCGCCAGCAGTGATCAGGGACTAGCGGGGGATACCTACGAGCAGTACTTC. Translating it yields CASSDQGLAGDTYEQYF.